Reported below is one TCR beta chain. The antigen is unknown. The data originate from a study of Ad26.COV2.S vaccination and SARS-CoV-2 variants. Study background: Administration of Ad26.COV2.S was intramuscular, either once or twice 56 days apart.

General study results and limits: Vaccine recipients posted higher spike-specific TCR breadth than their placebo counterparts.

Treatment noted: some 19 received Ad26.COV2.S at low or high dose, single or two shots; about 5 received placebo; per-sample allocation not given. The samples date from day 63 after the first vaccine or placebo injection. Sequencing used immunoSEQ multiplex PCR; TCRdb keeps in-frame clones, though not all of them. Among hundreds of thousands of clones listed, 70% to 90% were seen once. This receptor was identified in a person aged 18-60 years who received the Ad26.COV2.S COVID-19 vaccine or a placebo. This sample comprised peripheral blood, obtained in a trial of Ad26.COV2.S vaccine versus placebo.

The CDR3 sequence: CASSSTPTDTQYF. The CDR3 nucleotides are TGTGCCAGCAGCTCGACTCCCACAGATACGCAGTATTTT. This chain connects TRBV13 to TRBJ2-3; D is unclear. This CDR3 contains 13 residues. Germline V gene lookup returns CDR1 PRHDT and CDR2 FYEKMQ (reference sequence). Trimming shortened V by 4 bases and J by 2 bases, and 7 bases separated the two germline ends.